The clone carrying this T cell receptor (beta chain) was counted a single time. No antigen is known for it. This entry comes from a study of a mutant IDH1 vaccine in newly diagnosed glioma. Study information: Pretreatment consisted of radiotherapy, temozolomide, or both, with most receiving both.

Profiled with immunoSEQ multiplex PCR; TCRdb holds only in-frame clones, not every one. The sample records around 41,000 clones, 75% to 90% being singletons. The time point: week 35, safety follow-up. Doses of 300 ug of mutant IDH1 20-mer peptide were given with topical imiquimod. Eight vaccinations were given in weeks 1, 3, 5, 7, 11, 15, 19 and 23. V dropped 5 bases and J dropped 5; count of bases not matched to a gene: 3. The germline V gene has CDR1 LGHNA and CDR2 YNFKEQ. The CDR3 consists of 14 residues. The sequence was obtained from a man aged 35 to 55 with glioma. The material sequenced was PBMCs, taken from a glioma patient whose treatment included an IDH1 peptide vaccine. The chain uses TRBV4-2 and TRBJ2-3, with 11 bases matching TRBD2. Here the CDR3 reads CASSYLAGGDTQYF. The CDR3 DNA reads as TGTGCCAGCAGCTACCTAGCGGGAGGAGATACGCAGTATTTT.